This TCR beta chain was observed in a study of blood T cell repertoires in COVID-19. Study-level information: In each case, the material was cDNA or gDNA derived from T cells, B-cell-depleted T cells, or PBMCs.

Method: immunoSEQ multiplex PCR; TCRdb's copy keeps in-frame clones and lacks some. The table lists roughly 520,000 clones, around 89% of them singletons, with approximately 1.8% in the top ten. The CDR3 has 16 amino acids. Looked up from germline, CDR1 is LGHDT and CDR2 is YNNKEL (reference sequence). The V end lost 4 bases, the J end lost 1 base, and 16 bases lay between the germline ends. The receptor's source is a woman aged 35 to 49 who had recovered from COVID-19. The V and J genes are TRBV3-1 (or the pseudogene TRBV3-2) and TRBJ1-1; D uncertain. Sequenced input: PBMCs or T cells enriched from blood (not recorded which). CDR3 nucleotide sequence: TGTGCCAGCAGCCCGATAAGTGTTCCCAGGAACACTGAAGCTTTCTTT. It translates to CASSPISVPRNTEAFF.